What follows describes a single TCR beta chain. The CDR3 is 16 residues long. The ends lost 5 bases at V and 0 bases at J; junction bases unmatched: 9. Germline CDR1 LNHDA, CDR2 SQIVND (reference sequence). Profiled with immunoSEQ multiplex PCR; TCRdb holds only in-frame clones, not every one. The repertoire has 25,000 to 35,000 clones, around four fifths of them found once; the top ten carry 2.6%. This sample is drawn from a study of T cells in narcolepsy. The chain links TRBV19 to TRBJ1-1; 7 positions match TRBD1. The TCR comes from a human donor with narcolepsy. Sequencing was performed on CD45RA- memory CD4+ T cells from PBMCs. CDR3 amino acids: CASSDRRDSLNTEAFF. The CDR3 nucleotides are TGTGCCAGTAGTGACAGGAGGGACAGCCTGAACACTGAAGCTTTCTTT.